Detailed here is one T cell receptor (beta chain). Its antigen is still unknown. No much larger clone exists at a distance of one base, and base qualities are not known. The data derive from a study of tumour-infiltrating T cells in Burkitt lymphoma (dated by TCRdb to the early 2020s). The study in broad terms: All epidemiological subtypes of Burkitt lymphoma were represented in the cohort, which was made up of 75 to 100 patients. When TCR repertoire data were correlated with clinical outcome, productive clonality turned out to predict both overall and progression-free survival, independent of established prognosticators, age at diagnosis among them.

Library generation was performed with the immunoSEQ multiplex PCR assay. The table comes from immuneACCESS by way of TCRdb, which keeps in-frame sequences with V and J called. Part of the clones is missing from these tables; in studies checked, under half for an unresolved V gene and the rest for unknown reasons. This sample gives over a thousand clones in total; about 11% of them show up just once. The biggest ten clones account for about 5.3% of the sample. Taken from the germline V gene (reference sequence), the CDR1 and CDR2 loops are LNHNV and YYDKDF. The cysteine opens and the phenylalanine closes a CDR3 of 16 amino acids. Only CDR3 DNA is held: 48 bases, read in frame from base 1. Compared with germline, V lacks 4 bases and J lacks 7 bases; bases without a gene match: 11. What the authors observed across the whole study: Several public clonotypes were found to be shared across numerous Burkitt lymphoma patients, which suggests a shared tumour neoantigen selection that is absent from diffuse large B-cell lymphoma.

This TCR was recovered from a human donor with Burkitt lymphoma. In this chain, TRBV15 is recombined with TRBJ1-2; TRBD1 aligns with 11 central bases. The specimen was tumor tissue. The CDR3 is CATSNRGTGGSGGYTF. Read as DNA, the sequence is TGTGCCACCAGCAACCGGGGGACAGGGGGGAGCGGTGGCTACACCTTC.